The rows below give T cell receptor beta chains drawn from one sample of a study of T cell responses to AZD1222 COVID-19 vaccine. Assay used: immunoSEQ multiplex PCR; TCRdb lists only in-frame clones, some missing. This sample yields roughly 100,000 clones, of which roughly nine tenths are seen a single time; approximately 40% belongs to the top ten. Source: peripheral blood, taken 28 days after the second AZD1222 dose. Source of these receptors: an adult who received the AZD1222 COVID-19 vaccine. CDR3s include the opening cysteine and the closing phenylalanine or tryptophan. D genes are given only for firm matches. Size is stated for part of the rows, as once, few or many counts, or as a class when the clone is expanded.

J	V	D	size	DNA	CDR3
TRBJ2-1	TRBV19	TRBD2	.	TGTGCCAGTAGTCCTCTTGGGACTAGCGGGACTACAATTAATGAGCAGTTCTTC	CASSPLGTSGTTINEQFF
TRBJ1-2	TRBV6-1	.	.	TGTGCCAGCAGTGAACGGGGAGCGAACTATGGCTACACCTTC	CASSERGANYGYTF
TRBJ2-1	TRBV5-4	TRBD2	.	TGTGCCAGCAGCCCACCGGGACTACTCAACAATGAGCAGTTCTTC	CASSPPGLLNNEQFF
TRBJ1-2	TRBV19	.	.	TGTGCCAGTAGTATGTGGGGCTATGGCTACACCTTC	CASSMWGYGYTF
TRBJ2-3	TRBV7-2	TRBD1	.	TGTGCCAGCAGCTATCGGGCCGGGACAGGCACTACAGATACGCAGTATTTT	CASSYRAGTGTTDTQYF
TRBJ1-4	TRBV28	.	.	TGTGCCAGTTCCGGGGAGGAGAATGAAAAACTGTTTTTT	CASSGEENEKLFF
TRBJ2-7	TRBV7-2	.	once	TGTGCCAGCAGCTCGGGCGGCTCCTACGAGCAGTACTTC	CASSSGGSYEQYF
TRBJ1-2	TRBV19	TRBD1	.	TGTGCCAGTAGACGGGGACAGGCGTCTAACTATGGCTACACCTTC	CASRRGQASNYGYTF
TRBJ1-1	TRBV7-2	.	.	TGTGCCAGCAGCTTAGGAGCCGGTAGGACGGCGGGTTCGGAAGCTTTCTTT	CASSLGAGRTAGSEAFF
TRBJ2-1	TRBV10-2	TRBD1	.	TGCGCCAGCGCAAGGGACAGTTTATACAATGAGCAGTTCTTC	CASARDSLYNEQFF
TRBJ2-7	TRBV5-1	TRBD1	.	TGCGCCAGCAGCCCGGGGACAGGTAACGAGCAGTACTTC	CASSPGTGNEQYF
TRBJ2-7	TRBV28	.	.	TGTGCCAGTTGGGACTCCCCATACGAGCAGTACTTC	CASWDSPYEQYF
TRBJ1-5	TRBV5-4	.	.	TGTGCCAGCAGCTTGGGAGGGGACAATCAGCCCCAGCATTTT	CASSLGGDNQPQHF
TRBJ2-7	TRBV28	.	.	TGTGCCAGCAGCTCGAGGCAGTACGAGCAGTACTTC	CASSSRQYEQYF
TRBJ2-7	TRBV16	.	.	TGTGCCAGCAGCCAATCCCCTTTGACAGCTCGGCGGTACTTC	CASSQSPLTARRYF
TRBJ2-7	TRBV25-1	TRBD1	.	TGTGCCAGCAGTGTGGGACAGGGGAGAGACGAGCAGTACTTC	CASSVGQGRDEQYF
TRBJ1-5	TRBV6-5	.	.	TGTGCCACCACAGGGACAAATCAGCCCCAGCATTTT	CATTGTNQPQHF
TRBJ2-1	TRBV6-5	.	.	TGTGCCAGCAGTTACGAACACAACTCCTACAATGAGCAGTTCTTC	CASSYEHNSYNEQFF
TRBJ1-2	TRBV6-6	.	.	TGTGCCAGCACCGCAGGGATCTATGGCTACACCTTC	CASTAGIYGYTF
TRBJ2-1	TRBV28	.	.	TGTGCCAGCAGTTTATACGGGGACTCCAACAATGAGCAGTTCTTC	CASSLYGDSNNEQFF
TRBJ1-5	TRBV24-1	TRBD1	.	TGTGCCACCAGTGATTGGAACAGGGGATCGCCCCAGCATTTT	CATSDWNRGSPQHF
TRBJ2-3	TRBV30	TRBD1	.	TGTGCCTGGGGGGGACAGGGAGCAGATACGCAGTATTTT	CAWGGQGADTQYF
TRBJ2-7	TRBV27	.	.	TGTGCCAGCAGTTTAATAGCCCCAAACAAATACGAGCAGTACTTC	CASSLIAPNKYEQYF
TRBJ2-1	TRBV9	.	.	TGTGCCAGCAGCGGCCAGGACAACTCCTACAATGAGCAGTTCTTC	CASSGQDNSYNEQFF
TRBJ2-7	TRBV5-1	TRBD2	.	TGCGCCAGCAGCTCTAGCGGGAGGGAAGTCTACGAGCAGTACTTC	CASSSSGREVYEQYF
TRBJ1-3	TRBV4-3	.	few	TGCGCCAGCAGCCAAGAAGGGCTCCCTGGAAACACCATATATTTT	CASSQEGLPGNTIYF
TRBJ2-1	TRBV27	TRBD1	.	TGTGCCAGCAGCCTAGGGGGACAGGCCTACAATGAGCAGTTCTTC	CASSLGGQAYNEQFF
TRBJ2-3	TRBV12-3/TRBV12-4	.	.	TGTGCCAGCAGCACATCCTACCCAGATACGCAGTATTTT	CASSTSYPDTQYF
TRBJ1-4	TRBV5-1	TRBD1	.	TGCGCCAGCAGCTTACAGGGGGGAGAGGCTAATGAAAAACTGTTTTTT	CASSLQGGEANEKLFF
TRBJ2-2	TRBV6-4	TRBD2	.	TGTGCCAGCAGTCTCCACCCCCGGGGGGGCACCGGGGAGCTGTTTTTT	CASSLHPRGGTGELFF
TRBJ2-7	TRBV29-1	TRBD2	.	TGCAGCGTTGAGGAGACTAGCGGCTACGAGCAGTACTTC	CSVEETSGYEQYF
TRBJ1-1	TRBV28	TRBD1	.	TGTGCCAGCAGCTCCACTACAGGGGGACGGGGAGCTTTCTTT	CASSSTTGGRGAFF
TRBJ2-7	TRBV7-2	TRBD2	.	TGTGCCAGCAGCTCTACTAGCGGAGCTGCCTACGAGCAGTACTTC	CASSSTSGAAYEQYF
TRBJ2-7	TRBV5-1	TRBD1	once	TGCGCCAGCAGCTTGGGACAGGGTTGGGACGAGCAGTACTTC	CASSLGQGWDEQYF
TRBJ1-3	TRBV6-6	.	once	TGTGCCAGCAGTTTGGGCTCTGGAAACACCATATATTTT	CASSLGSGNTIYF
TRBJ2-2	TRBV6-5	.	once	TGTGCCACTGGACACCCGAACACCGGGGAGCTGTTTTTT	CATGHPNTGELFF
TRBJ2-3	TRBV5-8	.	.	TGTGCCAGCAGCTTGGGTGCAAGCACAGATACGCAGTATTTT	CASSLGASTDTQYF
TRBJ2-1	TRBV19	TRBD2	.	TGTGCCAGTAGCCTGGGGACTAGCGGGAGTTTTAATGAGCAGTTCTTC	CASSLGTSGSFNEQFF
TRBJ2-5	TRBV12-5	TRBD2	.	TGTGCTAGTGGTTTGGTACGAGATAGCGGGAGTGGAGAGACCCAGTACTTC	CASGLVRDSGSGETQYF
TRBJ2-1	TRBV5-6	.	once	TGTGCCAGCAGCTTGGTGGGTGAGCAGTTCTTC	CASSLVGEQFF
TRBJ1-1	TRBV5-4	.	once	TGTGCCAGCAGCTACGGGAACACTGAAGCTTTCTTT	CASSYGNTEAFF
TRBJ1-2	TRBV14	.	.	TGTGCCAGCAGCCAAGGGACATTCGCGTACACCTTC	CASSQGTFAYTF
TRBJ1-5	TRBV28	.	.	TGTGCCAGCAGTTGGGATAGCAATCAGCCCCAGCATTTT	CASSWDSNQPQHF
TRBJ2-7	TRBV30	TRBD1	.	TGTGCCTGGAGTGGGGACAGAATCTACGAGCAGTACTTC	CAWSGDRIYEQYF
TRBJ2-7	TRBV27	TRBD1	.	TGTGCCAGCAGTTTAGTGGGACAGGGATTCCTCTACGAGCAGTACTTC	CASSLVGQGFLYEQYF
TRBJ2-1	TRBV7-9	TRBD2	.	TGTGCCAGCAGCCTAACTAGCGGGAACAATGAGCAGTTCTTC	CASSLTSGNNEQFF
TRBJ2-3	TRBV18	TRBD1	.	TGTGCCAGCTCACCTACAGGGGGGGATACGCAGTATTTT	CASSPTGGDTQYF
TRBJ2-1	TRBV28	TRBD2	.	TGTGCCAGCAGTTTGGCTAGCGGGAGGTATGAGCAGTTCTTC	CASSLASGRYEQFF
TRBJ1-1	TRBV27	.	.	TGTGCCAGCAGTTTAGGACCGAGGAGCACTGAAGCTTTCTTT	CASSLGPRSTEAFF
TRBJ2-5	TRBV24-1	TRBD2	.	TGTGCCACCAGTGACCCCGGGATAGCGGGGCTCTCCCAAGAGACCCAGTACTTC	CATSDPGIAGLSQETQYF